This T cell receptor (beta chain) comes out of a study of blood T cell repertoires in COVID-19. Study-level background: The United States, Italy and Spain supplied acute and convalescent COVID-19 samples. In each case, the material was cDNA or gDNA derived from T cells, B-cell-depleted T cells, or PBMCs.

Authors' processing steps: Nucleated cell number was recorded as an estimate derived from reference gene primer amplification. Assay: immunoSEQ multiplex PCR; the TCRdb copy retains only in-frame clones and omits some. The V and J calls and clone size were taken over from that table, and D and trimming were inferred from the DNA. In the table there are some 76,000 clones, roughly 91% of which are singletons. This TCR was sampled from a man aged 55 to 69 with acute or convalescent COVID-19. Sequencing was carried out using peripheral blood.

The CDR3 DNA is TGTGCCAGCAGCCCCCTAGAGATGGTTGACTACGAGCAGTACTTC. Its protein product is CASSPLEMVDYEQYF. The rearrangement links TRBV11-1 to TRBJ2-7; D gene unclear. The CDR3 is 15 amino acids. Between the trimmed V and J ends, which lost 5 bases and 3 bases, there was a span of 17 bases. Germline V gene data show CDR1 as SGHAT and CDR2 as FQDESV (reference sequence).